These 14 T cell receptor beta chains were all obtained from the same sample, sequenced in a study of blood T cell repertoires in COVID-19. TCRdb keeps only in-frame clones here, not all; method: immunoSEQ multiplex PCR. This table has hundreds of thousands of clones, more than 70% appearing once. Sequencing was carried out using peripheral blood. Receptors originate from a woman in her 30s who had recovered from COVID-19.

This clone was recorded only once. This sequence joins TRBV12-3 or TRBV12-4 and TRBJ2-4, with D perhaps matching TRBD1 (5 bases). V was pared by 7 bases and J by 8 bases, with 15 bases between. The CDR3 sequence is 13 residues long. CDR3 loop: CASTIVSRDIQYF. CDR3 in DNA: TGTGCCAGCACCATCGTGAGCAGGGACATTCAGTACTTC.

The CDR3 sequence is CASSLAGALNEQFF. CDR3 coding DNA: TGTGCCAGCAGCTTAGCGGGGGCGCTCAATGAGCAGTTCTTC. V usage is TRBV7-2 and J usage is TRBJ2-1; tentatively, D is TRBD1 (6 bases). This CDR3 is built from 14 residues. The V end was cut by 0 bases, the J end by 6 bases, with 9 bases between. Germline V gives CDR1 SGHTA, CDR2 FQGNSA.

This chain links TRBV27 with TRBJ2-2, with a possible D match to TRBD1 (6 bases). Germline V lookup: CDR1 MNHEY, CDR2 SMNVEV (reference sequence). CDR3 length: 16 amino acids. Trimming left V 8 bases short and J 0 bases short, with 16 bases between. In DNA form, the CDR3 reads TGTGCCAGCCGTTGGACAGATATCGCGAACACCGGGGAGCTGTTTTTT. Amino acids: CASRWTDIANTGELFF.

The chain is built from TRBV28 and TRBJ2-7; D perhaps matches TRBD1 (5 bases). Germline loops: CDR1 MDHEN, CDR2 SYDVKM. The V end was cut by 6 bases, the J end by 0 bases, with 9 bases between. CDR3 size: 13 residues. The CDR3 DNA sequence: TGTGCCAGCAGCCTCAGGGTCTCCTACGAGCAGTACTTC. Amino acids: CASSLRVSYEQYF.

The chain combines TRBV13 with TRBJ2-1; perhaps TRBD2 as D (6 bases). The germline gives CDR1 PRHDT, CDR2 FYEKMQ (reference sequence). The CDR3 runs 13 residues. The ends were cut back, 5 bases at V and 8 bases at J, with 13 bases in the middle. The CDR3 is CASSETSSDEQFF. The CDR3 coding sequence is TGTGCCAGCAGCGAGACCTCTAGCGATGAGCAGTTCTTC.

This clone was counted a single time. This chain uses TRBV18 with TRBJ2-2, with 8 bases that match TRBD1. Germline CDR1 reads KGHSH; CDR2 reads LQKENI. J lost 1 base, V lost 3 bases, and 4 bases had no gene match. The length of the CDR3 is 16 residues. This chain's CDR3 is CASSPGTGENTGELFF. Written as DNA, the CDR3 is TGTGCCAGCTCACCGGGGACAGGCGAGAACACCGGGGAGCTGTTTTTT.

The chain recombines TRBV28 with TRBJ1-1; 9 nucleotides agree with TRBD1. V was pared by 6 bases and J by 5 bases, with 7 bases of the junction left unmatched. From germline, CDR1 is MDHEN and CDR2 SYDVKM. This CDR3 has 14 amino acids. The CDR3 DNA reads TGTGCCAGCAGAGTCGGACAGGGGAGGACTGAAGCTTTCTTT. This translates into CASRVGQGRTEAFF.

A few counts support this clone. The chain couples TRBV10-3 to TRBJ2-7, with 8 bases fitting TRBD2. Germline V gives CDR1 ENHRY, CDR2 SYGVKD. V lost 6 bases to trimming and J lost 0 bases; unmatched junction nucleotides: 13. The CDR3 is 17 amino acids. The CDR3 nucleotides are TGTGCCATCAGCGCACAATCGGGGGGGGGAAGCTCCTACGAGCAGTACTTC. Translated, it gives CAISAQSGGGSSYEQYF.

The rearrangement joins TRBV5-1 to TRBJ2-5; 13 positions agree with TRBD2. The length of the CDR3 is 16 residues. The germline V gene has CDR1 SGHRS and CDR2 YFSETQ. Trimming removed 3 bases from V and 6 bases from J; junction bases left unmatched: 8. The CDR3 spells CASSSTTSGGQKTQYF. The CDR3 bases are TGCGCCAGCAGCTCCACGACTAGCGGGGGGCAAAAGACCCAGTACTTC.

This chain links TRBV6-2 or TRBV6-3 with TRBJ2-2, with 7 bases that match TRBD1. The CDR3 runs to 16 residues. The V and J ends lost 2 bases and 0 bases, in that order; junction bases with no gene match: 3. The germline V gene encodes CDR1 MNHEY and CDR2 SVGEGT. The CDR3 bases are TGTGCCAGCAGTTACGGGGACAGTTCGAACACCGGGGAGCTGTTTTTT. Amino acid sequence: CASSYGDSSNTGELFF.

This clone was seen once. The chain joins TRBV27 to TRBJ2-7, with a possible D match to TRBD2 (5 bases). Deletions cut 6 bases from V and 0 bases from J, with 15 bases between. The CDR3 extends over 15 amino acids. Germline CDR1 reads MNHEY; CDR2 reads SMNVEV (reference sequence). In nucleotides, the CDR3 is TGTGCCAGCAGGGCCGGGCGGGTGAGCTCCTACGAGCAGTACTTC. Translation: CASRAGRVSSYEQYF.

The rearrangement joins TRBV28 to TRBJ1-1; 9 nucleotides match TRBD1. The CDR3 contains 16 residues. Germline lookup yields CDR1 MDHEN and CDR2 SYDVKM. V lost 6 bases and J lost 10; bases outside the gene matches: 18. CDR3 in amino acids: CASSPIMTGGRLGAFF. CDR3 bases: TGTGCCAGCAGCCCGATCATGACAGGGGGACGTCTAGGAGCTTTCTTT.

This clone has ten or more counts. V gene TRBV20-1 combines with J gene TRBJ2-5, with TRBD2 matching 8 bases. From germline, CDR1 is DFQATT and CDR2 SNEGSKA (reference sequence). The CDR3 runs 14 residues. V lost 3 bases, J lost 3 bases, and 6 bases stayed unmatched. CDR3 amino acids: CSASDGGAKETQYF. CDR3 coding DNA: TGCAGTGCTAGTGACGGGGGGGCGAAAGAGACCCAGTACTTC.

The chain employs TRBV2 and TRBJ1-4; 7 bases fit TRBD1. V lost 8 bases and J lost 3; bases outside the gene matches: 3. The CDR3 has 13 amino acids. The germline gives CDR1 SNHLY, CDR2 FYNNEI. CDR3 sequence: CASDGTANEKLFF. In nucleotides, the CDR3 is TGTGCCAGCGATGGGACAGCTAATGAAAAACTGTTTTTT.